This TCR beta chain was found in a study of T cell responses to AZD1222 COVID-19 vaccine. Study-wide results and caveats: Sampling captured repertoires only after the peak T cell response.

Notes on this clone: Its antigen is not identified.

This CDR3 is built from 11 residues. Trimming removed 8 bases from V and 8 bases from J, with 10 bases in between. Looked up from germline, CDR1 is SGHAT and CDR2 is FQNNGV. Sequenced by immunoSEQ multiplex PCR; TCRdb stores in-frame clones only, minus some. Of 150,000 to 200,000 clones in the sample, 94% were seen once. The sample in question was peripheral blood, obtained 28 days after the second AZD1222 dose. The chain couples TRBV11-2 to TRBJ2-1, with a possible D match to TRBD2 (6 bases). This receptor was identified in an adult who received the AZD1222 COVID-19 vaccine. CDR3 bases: TGTGCCAGCGGAGCGGGCCATGAGCAGTTCTTC. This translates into CASGAGHEQFF.